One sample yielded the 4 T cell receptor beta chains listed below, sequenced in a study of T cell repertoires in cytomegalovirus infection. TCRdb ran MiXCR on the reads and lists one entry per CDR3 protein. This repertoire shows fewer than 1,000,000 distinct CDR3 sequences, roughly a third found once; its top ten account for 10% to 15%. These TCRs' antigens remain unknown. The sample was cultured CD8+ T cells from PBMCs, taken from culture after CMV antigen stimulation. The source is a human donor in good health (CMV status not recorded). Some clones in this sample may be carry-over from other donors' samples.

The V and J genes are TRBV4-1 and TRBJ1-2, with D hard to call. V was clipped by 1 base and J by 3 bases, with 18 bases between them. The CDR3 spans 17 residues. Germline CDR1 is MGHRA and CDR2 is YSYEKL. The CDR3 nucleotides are TGCGCCAGCAGCCAAGTTATGCGGGCCCCTCTGCACTATGGCTACACCTTC. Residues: CASSQVMRAPLHYGYTF.

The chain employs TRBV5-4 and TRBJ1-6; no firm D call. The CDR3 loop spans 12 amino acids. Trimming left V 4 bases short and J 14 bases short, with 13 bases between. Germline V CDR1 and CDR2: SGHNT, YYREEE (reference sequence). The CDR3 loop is CASSLTDGSLHF. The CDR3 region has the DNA TGTGCCAGCAGCCTGACTGACGGGTCCCTCCACTTT.

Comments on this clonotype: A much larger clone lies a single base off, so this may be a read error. This chain's CDR3 is CASSETANYGYTF. DNA for the CDR3: TGTGCCAGCAGCGAGACAGCTAACTATGGCTACACCTTC. J is TRBJ1-2 and V is TRBV2; D is perhaps TRBD1 (5 bases). CDR3 length equals 13 residues. The ends were cut back, 6 bases at V and 0 bases at J, with 8 bases in the middle. Germline CDR1 and CDR2: SNHLY and FYNNEI.

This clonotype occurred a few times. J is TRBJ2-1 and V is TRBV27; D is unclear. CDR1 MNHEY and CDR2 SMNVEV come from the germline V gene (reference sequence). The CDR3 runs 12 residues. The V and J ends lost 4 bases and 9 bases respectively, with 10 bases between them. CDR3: CASSSLGLEQFF. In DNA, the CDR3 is TGTGCCAGCAGTTCCCTGGGTCTTGAGCAGTTCTTC.